This is a list of T cell receptor beta chains from one sample in a study of molecular identifiers for immune sequencing clone quantification. Each CDR3 protein is one row after TCRdb ran MiXCR on the PCR reads. In the table there are about 640,000 distinct CDR3 sequences, about 20% of which are singletons. The material sequenced was naive CD8+ T cells from blood, with Jurkat cell RNA spiked in. These receptors all stem from a human donor in good health. Some libraries in this study had Jurkat cell RNA spiked in. The CDR3 runs from the conserved cysteine through the conserved F or W. Each record gives: J gene, D gene, clone size, V gene, CDR3 DNA, CDR3 protein. A D gene is named only where the DNA matches it firmly. The size of a clone is reported for some rows only, either as once, few or many, or as a class for expanded clones.

TRBJ2-7 - many TRBV7-9 TGTGCCAGCAGCTTTACAGGGGAGCAGTACTTC CASSFTGEQYF
TRBJ1-6 - few TRBV6-5 TGTGCCAGCAGTTTAAATCTCGGACCCGAGGTGAATTCACCCCTCCACTTT CASSLNLGPEVNSPLHF
TRBJ2-7 - many TRBV5-4 TGTGCCAGCAGCTTGGCTGCTAGCGCGAGCTCCTACGAGCAGTACTTC CASSLAASASSYEQYF
TRBJ2-3 TRBD2 - TRBV11-2 TGTGCCAGCAGCTTATTAGCGGGGATAAGCACAGATACGCAGTATTTT CASSLLAGISTDTQYF
TRBJ2-5 - many TRBV4-1 TGCGCCAGCAGATCGAGAGAGACCCAGTACTTC CASRSRETQYF
TRBJ2-2 TRBD2 many TRBV5-4 TGTGCCAGCAGCTTGAGGCTAGCGGGAGATGTACCCGGGGAGCTGTTTTTT CASSLRLAGDVPGELFF
TRBJ1-1 TRBD1 few TRBV5-3 TGTGCCATCCAACGCGGGACAGACACTGAAGCTTTCTTT CAIQRGTDTEAFF
TRBJ1-2 - few TRBV6-5 TGTGCCAGCAGTTACATAGGGTTGAATGGCTACACCTTC CASSYIGLNGYTF
TRBJ1-3 - few TRBV7-9 TGTGCCAGCAGCTTTTTTTTAGGCCTGGAGGTCTCTGGAAACACCATATATTTT CASSFFLGLEVSGNTIYF
TRBJ2-5 TRBD2 many TRBV27 TGTGCCAGCAGTCTCGCTACTAGCGGGCTGAGCGGGGAGACCCAGTACTTC CASSLATSGLSGETQYF
TRBJ1-5 - many TRBV3-1 TGTGCCAGCAGCCAAATAATGGACAGCCAGCCCCAGCATTTT CASSQIMDSQPQHF
TRBJ1-1 TRBD1 few TRBV7-9 TGTGCCAGCAGCGAGGGGACAGGATTAGCTGAAGCTTTCTTT CASSEGTGLAEAFF
TRBJ2-7 - few TRBV10-2 TGCGCCAGCAGTGAGTCGGGAGGGGGCGCGGACCTAACCTACGAGCAGTACTTC CASSESGGGADLTYEQYF
TRBJ1-1 - many TRBV7-7 TGTGCCAGCAGCACCGGTCCCGGCACTGAAGCTTTCTTT CASSTGPGTEAFF
TRBJ1-3 - - TRBV7-2 TGTGCCAGCAGCCTCGACCGCAGCTCTGGGGACACCATATATTTT CASSLDRSSGDTIYF
TRBJ2-7 - many TRBV20-1 TGCAGTGCTAGACCCCGTCACATCTACGAGCAGTACTTC CSARPRHIYEQYF
TRBJ1-5 - few TRBV19 TGTGCCAGTAGTTACGGGCGACGGAGCAATCAGCCCCAGCATTTT CASSYGRRSNQPQHF
TRBJ1-1 - many TRBV7-9 TGTGCCAGCAGCTTAGTTGGGTCAGCTGAAGCTTTCTTT CASSLVGSAEAFF
TRBJ2-7 - many TRBV5-6 TGTGCCAGCAGCGCGGGGACAACTGCCTACGAGCAGTACTTC CASSAGTTAYEQYF
TRBJ2-5 - few TRBV5-1 TGCGCCAGCAGCGGCTTGGAGTACCAAGAGACCCAGTACTTC CASSGLEYQETQYF
TRBJ2-3 - many TRBV9 TGTGCCAGCAGCGTAGGTTGGGGTAGCGCAGATACGCAGTATTTT CASSVGWGSADTQYF
TRBJ1-4 TRBD1 many TRBV6-1 TGTGCCAGCAGTGAATCCTTGGGGACAGTAGAAAAACTGTTTTTT CASSESLGTVEKLFF
TRBJ2-3 - many TRBV7-3 TGTGCCAGCAGCTTAACAGGGGACTCGGATACGCAGTATTTT CASSLTGDSDTQYF
TRBJ1-1 - few TRBV20-1 TGCAGTGCTCCTGAAGACAGAAGGAACACTGAAGCTTTCTTT CSAPEDRRNTEAFF
TRBJ1-5 - many TRBV4-3 TGCGCCAGCAGCCAAGATTTCGGAATTAGCAATCAGCCCCAGCATTTT CASSQDFGISNQPQHF
TRBJ1-1 - - TRBV30 TGTGCCTGGATAGGGGTCTTTAGAGCTTTCTTT CAWIGVFRAFF
TRBJ2-2 - few TRBV27 TGTGCCAGCAGAAGGGGTACCGGGGAGCTGTTTTTT CASRRGTGELFF
TRBJ1-1 - many TRBV7-9 TGTGCCAGCAGCCCAGGACGACCCGCAGGCCCAAACACTGAAGCTTTCTTT CASSPGRPAGPNTEAFF
TRBJ1-3 - once TRBV4-1 TGCGCCAGCAGCCAAGGGGATGGAAACACCATATATTTT CASSQGDGNTIYF
TRBJ2-3 TRBD2 few TRBV13 TGTGCCAGCAGCGAAAGGGACTATGCGGGAGCGACAGATACGCAGTATTTT CASSERDYAGATDTQYF
TRBJ1-1 - many TRBV7-2 TGTGCCAGCAGCTTAGGCCCCGGGGACACTGAAGCTTTCTTT CASSLGPGDTEAFF
TRBJ1-1 - - TRBV19 TGTGCCAGTAAGGGGTTTATGAACACTGAAGCTTTCTTT CASKGFMNTEAFF
TRBJ2-1 - - TRBV4-3 TGCGCCAGCAGCCAAGGGCGGACGCTTGTTAATGAGCAGTTCTTC CASSQGRTLVNEQFF
TRBJ2-1 - - TRBV28 TGTGCCAGCAGTTTTCTAGGCGATGAGCAGTTCTTC CASSFLGDEQFF
TRBJ2-2 TRBD1 many TRBV7-9 TGTGCCAGCAGACGGACAGGGGGCAACACCGGGGAGCTGTTTTTT CASRRTGGNTGELFF
TRBJ2-7 TRBD1 few TRBV20-1 TGCAGTGCGCCTCGGGACAGCCCCTACGAGCAGTACTTC CSAPRDSPYEQYF
TRBJ2-2 - many TRBV13 TGTGCCAGCAGCTTAGAACTCTCCGGGGAGCTGTTTTTT CASSLELSGELFF
TRBJ2-7 TRBD2 few TRBV20-1 TGCAGTGCTCCCCCGGGACTATACTCCGAGCAGTACTTC CSAPPGLYSEQYF
TRBJ2-7 - few TRBV7-9 TGTGCCAGCAGCCCTACCGAGACCTCAAACTCCTACGAGCAGTACTTC CASSPTETSNSYEQYF
TRBJ2-7 - - TRBV20-1 TGCAGTGCTTGGGACACCTCTAAGGGCTCCTACGAGCAGTACTTC CSAWDTSKGSYEQYF
TRBJ2-1 - - TRBV4-1 TGCGCCAGCAGCGCGGACTGGGGTGATGAGCAGTTCTTC CASSADWGDEQFF
TRBJ2-7 TRBD2 many TRBV7-9 TGTGCCAGCAGCTTACCCCTAGCGGGGGGCACCCGCTCCTACGAGCAGTACTTC CASSLPLAGGTRSYEQYF
TRBJ1-1 - - TRBV5-4 TGTGTCAGCAGCTTTCAGGGAGGCACTGAAGCTTTCTTT CVSSFQGGTEAFF
TRBJ1-2 - - TRBV14 TGTGCCAGCAGCCGAGATTCAGGGTTGAACTATGGCTACACCTTC CASSRDSGLNYGYTF
TRBJ2-7 - - TRBV9 TGTGCCAGGAGCCCCTTGGGAACGCCATCCTACGAGCAGTACTTC CARSPLGTPSYEQYF
TRBJ1-2 - - TRBV3-1 TGTGCCAGCAGCCAAGAGTATTGGGGGGACTATGGCTACACCTTC CASSQEYWGDYGYTF
TRBJ2-7 - few TRBV4-3 TGCGCCAGCAGCCAAGATCCGGGACACGGATTCGAGCAGTACTTC CASSQDPGHGFEQYF
TRBJ2-1 TRBD1 - TRBV2 TGTGCCAGCGATTTGGGGACAGGCTACAATGAGCAGTTCTTC CASDLGTGYNEQFF
TRBJ1-1 - many TRBV4-1 TGCGCCAGCAGCCAAGAAGGCTTAGCGGACACTGAAGCTTTCTTT CASSQEGLADTEAFF